This T cell receptor (beta chain) was sequenced for a study of control samples from healthy donors and cancer patients. The V end lost 7 bases, the J end lost 9 bases, and 13 bases lay between the germline ends. Germline-derived CDR1 and CDR2 are MDHEN and SYDVKM. The CDR3 is 11 amino acids. Assay used: immunoSEQ multiplex PCR; TCRdb lists only in-frame clones, some missing. The sample has over 150,000 clones, around 90% seen once; the top ten hold about 1.4%. The genes are TRBV28 and TRBJ2-7, with D hard to call. Sequencing was done on a sample of blood. The TCR comes from a young man in good health. In DNA, the CDR3 is TGTGCCAGCAACGGACGGAGTCGGCAGTACTTC. Translating gives CASNGRSRQYF. The whole variable domain, remainder taken from reference TRBV28 and TRBJ2-7, is DVKVTQSSRYLVKRTGEKVFLECVQDMDHENMFWYRQDPGLGLRLIYFSYDVKMKEKGDIPEGYSVSREKKERFSLILESASTNQTSMYLCASNGRSRQYFGPGTRLTVT.